One sample yielded the 22 T cell receptor beta chains listed below, sequenced in a study of neurological immune-mediated disorders. Each CDR3 protein is one row after TCRdb ran MiXCR on the 5' RACE reads. The sample has 66,000 or so distinct CDR3 sequences; 5.2% are singletons. Sequencing was done on a sample of PBMCs. These receptor sequences come from a woman aged 30 to 39 with multiple sclerosis.

This clonotype was seen at least ten times. The rearrangement uses TRBV12-3 or TRBV12-4 and TRBJ1-3; tentative D call: TRBD1 (5 bases). The V and J ends lost 9 bases and 8 bases respectively, with 11 bases between them. The CDR3 sequence is 11 residues long. As DNA, the CDR3 is TGTGCCAGTGCCAGGGTTGACACCATATATTTT. It yields the protein CASARVDTIYF.

This clonotype was detected ten times or more. This chain uses TRBV20-1 with TRBJ2-7; perhaps TRBD1 as D (6 bases). Trimming pared 0 bases from V and 2 bases from J, leaving 14 bases between. CDR1 and CDR2 (germline): DFQATT, SNEGSKA (reference sequence). The CDR3 length is 15 residues. The CDR3 nucleotides are TGCAGTGCTAGAGATTTTCAGGGGAACCCCTACGAGCAGTACTTC. Translated, it gives CSARDFQGNPYEQYF.

This clonotype was picked up many times. The chain couples TRBV29-1 to TRBJ1-1; 7 bases are a match to TRBD1. CDR1 SQVTM and CDR2 ANQGSEA come from the germline V gene. The V gene end was trimmed by 6 bases and the J gene end by 4 bases; junction bases not matched to a gene: 11. CDR3 length: 14 amino acids. The CDR3 is CSVARQGGPTEAFF. CDR3 DNA sequence: TGCAGCGTGGCCCGACAGGGAGGTCCCACTGAAGCTTTCTTT. The full variable domain, with the rest looked up from reference TRBV29-1 and TRBJ1-1, is SAVISQKPSRDICQRGTSLTIQCQVDSQVTMMFWYRQQPGQSLTLIATANQGSEATYESGFVIDKFPISRPNLTFSTLTVSNMSPEDSSIYLCSVARQGGPTEAFFGQGTRLTVV.

Many counts were recorded for this clonotype. CDR3 sequence (DNA): TGTGCCAGCAGCCCTTCAGGGGGCGAGCAGTACTTC. Protein: CASSPSGGEQYF. The V call is TRBV7-6, the J call TRBJ2-7; 7 bases are a match to TRBD1. The CDR3 is 12 amino acids. The J segment lost 6 bases and the V segment lost 5 bases, leaving 4 bases of the junction unmatched. Per the germline V gene, CDR1 is SGHVS and CDR2 is FNYEAQ. The variable domain in full, with the rest retrieved from reference TRBV7-6 and TRBJ2-7, is GAGVSQSPRYKVTKRGQDVALRCDPISGHVSLYWYRQALGQGPEFLTYFNYEAQQDKSGLPNDRFSAERPEGSISTLTIQRTEQRDSAMYRCASSPSGGEQYFGPGTRLTVT.

The gene calls are TRBV20-1 and TRBJ1-5, with 9 positions matching TRBD1. The CDR3 runs to 16 residues. Germline CDR1 is DFQATT and CDR2 is SNEGSKA (reference sequence). The J segment lost 3 bases and the V segment lost 1 base, leaving 7 bases of the junction unmatched. CDR3 in DNA: TGCAGTGCTAGAGGTTTCGACAGGGGGTCCAATCAGCCCCAGCATTTT. Translated: CSARGFDRGSNQPQHF.

Remarks on this clonotype: Since a much larger clone is just one base distant, this may be a read error. The V gene is TRBV20-1, the J gene TRBJ2-1; D uncertain. Trimming left V 3 bases short and J 2 bases short, with 11 bases between. There are 14 residues in the CDR3. Germline assignment: CDR1 DFQATT and CDR2 SNEGSKA (reference sequence). The CDR3 DNA reads as TGCAGTGCTAGTGCAGGCACCACCTACAATGAGCAGTTCTTC. Translated, it gives CSASAGTTYNEQFF.

This clonotype was seen at least ten times. J is TRBJ2-5 and V is TRBV20-1, with TRBD2 matching 7 bases. V lost 6 bases and J lost 2; bases outside the gene matches: 12. From germline, CDR1 is DFQATT and CDR2 SNEGSKA (reference sequence). This CDR3 has 15 residues. CDR3 sequence reads: CSAEDAGDYQETQYF. CDR3 nucleotides: TGCAGTGCAGAAGATGCCGGGGACTATCAAGAGACCCAGTACTTC.

The chain carries TRBV20-1 and TRBJ2-1; 7 bases map to TRBD2. Germline values: CDR1 DFQATT, CDR2 SNEGSKA (reference sequence). The CDR3 runs 15 residues. V lost 3 bases to trimming and J lost 7 bases; unmatched junction nucleotides: 12. DNA of the CDR3: TGCAGTGCTAGGTTATTAGCGGGCGCGGGGAATGAGCAGTTCTTC. It is translated as CSARLLAGAGNEQFF.

In this sample, this clonotype turned up many times. The chain carries TRBV9 and TRBJ2-3; D is undetermined. This CDR3 contains 14 residues. CDR1 and CDR2 from the germline V gene are SGDLS and YYNGEE. The germline V and J ends were trimmed by 1 base and 1 base, with 7 bases remaining between them. CDR3 bases: TGTGCCAGCAGCGTATCGGGCGGCACAGATACGCAGTATTTT. Translation gives CASSVSGGTDTQYF.

Ten or more counts support this clonotype. The chain uses TRBV20-1 and TRBJ2-2; D unresolved. CDR3 size: 13 residues. Germline assignment: CDR1 DFQATT and CDR2 SNEGSKA (reference sequence). Trimming cost V 2 bases and J 6 bases, with 10 bases left between them. The CDR3 bases are TGCAGTGCTAGATCCAGTGAGGCCGGGGAGCTGTTTTTT. Translation: CSARSSEAGELFF.

The gene calls are TRBV5-6 and TRBJ2-3; the match to TRBD2 covers 9 bases. Trimming took 3 bases from V and 5 from J; bases not matched to a gene: 4. CDR3 length: 14 residues. Germline V gene sequence: CDR1 SGHDT, CDR2 YYEEEE. CDR3: CASSSGLALDTQYF. The DNA of the CDR3 is TGTGCCAGCAGCTCCGGACTAGCGTTAGATACGCAGTATTTT.

The chain couples TRBV3-1 to TRBJ2-3; D call uncertain. V lost 6 bases, J lost 5 bases, and 6 bases lay in between. Germline CDR1 reads LGHDT; CDR2 reads YNNKEL (reference sequence). The CDR3 contains 11 residues. CDR3 sequence (DNA): TGTGCCAGCAGAAAAGAAGATACGCAGTATTTT. Amino acid sequence: CASRKEDTQYF.

This clonotype was seen repeatedly, ten times or more. V gene TRBV2 combines with J gene TRBJ1-4; the D is unclear. The CDR3 contains 12 residues. V lost 4 bases, J lost 10 bases, and 10 bases lay in between. The V gene's germline CDR1 is SNHLY and CDR2 FYNNEI. Here the CDR3 reads CASSVDWTKLFF. CDR3 bases: TGTGCCAGCAGTGTCGACTGGACAAAACTGTTTTTT. Together with reference TRBV2 and TRBJ1-4, the CDR3 gives the full variable domain: EPEVTQTPSHQVTQMGQEVILRCVPISNHLYFYWYRQILGQKVEFLVSFYNNEISEKSEIFDDQFSVERPDGSNFTLKIRSTKLEDSAMYFCASSVDWTKLFFGSGTQLSVL.

At least ten counts were recorded for this clonotype. Compared with germline, one end of the junction differs, possibly owing to a read error. The chain couples TRBV28 to TRBJ1-6; a possible D gene is TRBD1 (5 bases). The germline V gene has CDR1 MDHEN and CDR2 SYDVKM. This CDR3 comprises 15 residues. The CDR3 coding sequence is TGTGCCAGCACCCCTATGGGGGGGTTCGATTCACCCCTCAACTTT. This codes for CASTPMGGFDSPLNF.

The rearrangement joins TRBV20-1 to TRBJ1-6, with D maybe TRBD1 (5 bases). With 3 bases removed from V and 9 bases from J, the gap between germline ends came to 12 bases. The CDR3 is 13 amino acids. Germline CDR1 DFQATT, CDR2 SNEGSKA (reference sequence). The CDR3 region is CSASGTSSSPLHF. CDR3 nucleotides: TGCAGTGCTAGCGGGACTTCTAGTTCACCCCTCCACTTT.

This clonotype was picked up many times. The chain couples TRBV20-1 to TRBJ2-3; 8 positions agree with TRBD2. The CDR3 covers 16 residues. The V segment lost 5 bases and the J segment 8 bases; nucleotides outside the gene matches: 18. Germline values: CDR1 DFQATT, CDR2 SNEGSKA (reference sequence). The DNA for the CDR3 is TGCAGTGCTCCCTGGGCGGCGGGGGGCCCCCCGGGTACGCAGTATTTT. This gives the protein CSAPWAAGGPPGTQYF.

Ten or more counts support this clonotype. The chain has TRBV20-1 and TRBJ1-1; TRBD1 might be the D (5 bases). The CDR3 has 14 amino acids. V was pared by 3 bases and J by 4 bases, with 15 bases between. In germline, CDR1 is DFQATT, CDR2 SNEGSKA (reference sequence). The CDR3 loop reads CSARGEVGFTEAFF. The CDR3 DNA reads TGCAGTGCTAGGGGGGAAGTGGGGTTCACTGAAGCTTTCTTT.

The sample holds many counts of this clonotype. The chain joins TRBV12-3 or TRBV12-4 to TRBJ1-1; TRBD1 might be the D (5 bases). Trimming took off 3 bases at V and 4 bases at J, with 12 bases between the two ends. This CDR3 region has 14 residues. CDR3 sequence: CASSFGGSSTEAFF. The CDR3 nucleotides read TGTGCCAGCAGTTTCGGGGGGTCGAGCACTGAAGCTTTCTTT.

This clonotype has a count of ten or more. V is TRBV5-1 and J is TRBJ2-3; D gene uncertain. V was clipped by 5 bases and J by 3 bases, with 10 bases between them. Germline CDR1 and CDR2: SGHRS and YFSETQ. CDR3 length equals 13 residues. CDR3 DNA: TGCGCCAGCAGACAGCAAACTACAGATACGCAGTATTTT. Translation: CASRQQTTDTQYF. Together with reference TRBV5-1 and TRBJ2-3, the CDR3 gives the full variable domain: KAGVTQTPRYLIKTRGQQVTLSCSPISGHRSVSWYQQTPGQGLQFLFEYFSETQRNKGNFPGRFSGRQFSNSRSEMNVSTLELGDSALYLCASRQQTTDTQYFGPGTRLTVL.

This clonotype has a count of ten or more. J is TRBJ1-2 and V is TRBV5-1; 7 bases map to TRBD1. CDR3 length: 12 amino acids. J was trimmed by 7 bases and V by 4 bases; bases with no gene match: 4. Germline V gives CDR1 SGHRS, CDR2 YFSETQ. CDR3 sequence: CASSRDSFGYTF. CDR3 nucleotides: TGCGCCAGCAGCCGGGACAGCTTTGGCTACACCTTC. The full variable domain, in which reference TRBV5-1 and TRBJ1-2 provide the parts outside the CDR3, is KAGVTQTPRYLIKTRGQQVTLSCSPISGHRSVSWYQQTPGQGLQFLFEYFSETQRNKGNFPGRFSGRQFSNSRSEMNVSTLELGDSALYLCASSRDSFGYTFGSGTRLTVV.

As concerns this clonotype: The junction departs from germline at one end; a sequencing error may be responsible. The gene calls are TRBV6-5 and TRBJ2-5; 10 bases agree with TRBD1. The length of the CDR3 is 15 residues. Per germline, CDR1 MNHEY and CDR2 SVGAGI. Here the CDR3 reads CDSGRDRGGQETQYF. For the CDR3, the DNA is TGTGACAGCGGTCGGGACAGGGGCGGGCAAGAGACCCAGTACTTC.

This clonotype was recorded at least ten times. The genes are TRBV20-1 and TRBJ1-2, with TRBD1 matching over 7 bases. Germline V gene lookup returns CDR1 DFQATT and CDR2 SNEGSKA (reference sequence). The CDR3 totals 13 residues. V trimming: 0 bases; J trimming: 6 bases; junction bases outside the gene matches: 4. DNA for the CDR3: TGCAGTGCTAGAGACACCGACAGGGATGGCTACACCTTC. Protein: CSARDTDRDGYTF.